What follows is one TCR beta chain and its context. The length of the CDR3 is 15 residues. From germline, CDR1 is SGHTA and CDR2 FQGNSA. After removal of 5 bases from V and 8 bases from J, the junction contained 12 bases not matched to a gene. This sample was included in a study of T cell changes during pregnancy in multiple sclerosis. The method was immunoSEQ multiplex PCR; TCRdb's version includes in-frame clones alone and lacks a portion of them. The sample contains just over 35,000 clones, 93% of which appear only once. The rearrangement joins TRBV7-2 to TRBJ2-1, with 7 bases matching TRBD2. The receptor was isolated from a female donor with multiple sclerosis, enrolled in a pregnancy study. Sequenced material: CD4+ T cells from peripheral blood mononuclear cells, taken in the first trimester of pregnancy. The CDR3 DNA sequence: TGTGCCAGCAGCCTGGGTGTGGGGGGGTTGGATGAGCAGTTCTTC. Its protein is CASSLGVGGLDEQFF.